The 32 T cell receptor beta chains listed next were all sequenced from one sample in a study of T cell repertoires in cytomegalovirus infection. TCRdb re-called the reads with MiXCR, one entry per CDR3 protein. The profile shows 80,000 to 130,000 distinct CDR3 sequences, under 25% of them singletons. Material: CD8+ T cells from PBMCs. The receptors here all came from a human donor in good health (CMV status not recorded). Some clones in this sample may be carry-over from other donors' samples.

The chain uses TRBV7-2 and TRBJ1-2; D unresolved. V lost 1 base and J lost 8, with 8 bases in between. The CDR3 extends over 12 amino acids. CDR1 is SGHTA, CDR2 FQGNSA, per germline. CDR3 bases: TGTGCCAGCAGCTTAGTGCGGGAAGGCTACACCTTC. This translates into CASSLVREGYTF.

In this sample, this clonotype turned up many times. The rearrangement uses TRBV7-2 and TRBJ2-3; D tentatively fits TRBD1 or TRBD2 (5 bases each). This CDR3 has 14 residues. Germline CDR1 is SGHTA and CDR2 is FQGNSA. The V end was cut by 4 bases, the J end by 0 bases, with 8 bases between. The CDR3 spells CASSWDASTDTQYF. The CDR3 coding sequence is TGTGCCAGCAGCTGGGACGCTAGCACAGATACGCAGTATTTT.

V is TRBV10-3 and J is TRBJ2-7; tentatively, D is TRBD1 (5 bases). Trimming shortened V by 4 bases and J by 2 bases, and 9 bases separated the two germline ends. The CDR3 contains 13 residues. Per the germline V gene, CDR1 is ENHRY and CDR2 is SYGVKD. The chain's CDR3 is CAISATEAYEQYF. The CDR3 nucleotides read TGTGCCATCAGTGCGACAGAAGCCTACGAGCAGTACTTC.

This clonotype was observed a handful of times. The chain recombines TRBV28 with TRBJ2-7, with D perhaps assigned TRBD1 or TRBD2 (5 bases each). Trimming stripped 6 bases from V and 4 bases from J, with 19 bases between. Looked up from germline, CDR1 is MDHEN and CDR2 is SYDVKM. The CDR3 is made up of 15 amino acids. CDR3 residues: CASRISQASGYEQYF. The CDR3 DNA reads TGTGCCAGCAGAATATCACAGGCCTCGGGGTACGAGCAGTACTTC.

The chain uses TRBV20-1 and TRBJ2-4; D gene uncertain. This CDR3 comprises 12 residues. Looked up from germline, CDR1 is DFQATT and CDR2 is SNEGSKA (reference sequence). The ends were cut back, 5 bases at V and 5 bases at J, with 10 bases in the middle. CDR3 amino acids: CSAWIRENIQYF. The CDR3 DNA reads TGCAGTGCTTGGATACGGGAAAACATTCAGTACTTC.

In this sample, this clonotype turned up a few times. The rearrangement joins TRBV11-3 to TRBJ2-1; 8 positions match TRBD1. Trimming at V came to 5 bases and at J to 2 bases, leaving 8 bases not matched to a gene. Germline V lookup: CDR1 SGHNT, CDR2 YENEEA. This CDR3 is built from 16 residues. The CDR3 coding sequence is TGTGCCAGCAGCACGCGACAGGGGCGGGCCTACAATGAGCAGTTCTTC. Its translation is CASSTRQGRAYNEQFF.

V usage is TRBV28 and J usage is TRBJ2-3, with D unclear. This CDR3 spans 12 amino acids. Germline CDR1 and CDR2: MDHEN and SYDVKM. V dropped 8 bases and J dropped 0 bases, with 6 bases sitting between them. The CDR3 loop reads CASLTSTDTQYF. DNA for the CDR3: TGTGCCAGCTTGACTAGCACAGATACGCAGTATTTT.

This clonotype was counted at least ten times. The chain carries TRBV28 and TRBJ2-5, with TRBD2 matching 9 bases. Germline CDR1 is MDHEN and CDR2 is SYDVKM. Trimming cost V 5 bases and J 5 bases; bases outside gene matches: 9. The CDR3 is 15 residues long. The CDR3: CASSGRGTSLETQYF. The CDR3 coding sequence is TGTGCCAGCAGTGGGAGGGGGACTAGCCTTGAGACCCAGTACTTC. The whole variable domain, filled in from reference TRBV28 and TRBJ2-5, reads DVKVTQSSRYLVKRTGEKVFLECVQDMDHENMFWYRQDPGLGLRLIYFSYDVKMKEKGDIPEGYSVSREKKERFSLILESASTNQTSMYLCASSGRGTSLETQYFGPGTRLLVL.

This clonotype was found a few times. The CDR3 here is CASSAGTSGSSEQFF. CDR3 nucleotide sequence: TGTGCCAGCAGCGCCGGGACTAGCGGGAGTTCTGAGCAGTTCTTC. The chain joins TRBV9 to TRBJ2-1; 14 bases map to TRBD2. The V gene end was trimmed by 3 bases and the J gene end by 9 bases; junction bases not matched to a gene: 5. The CDR3 contains 15 residues. Germline loops: CDR1 SGDLS, CDR2 YYNGEE.

This rearrangement joins TRBV6-2 or TRBV6-3 to TRBJ2-2; a weak D match, TRBD2 (6 bases). The germline V gene encodes CDR1 MNHEY and CDR2 SVGEGT. The CDR3 length is 14 residues. Trimming shortened V by 11 bases and J by 6 bases, and 19 bases separated the two germline ends. The CDR3 loop is CAVTGGSAAGELFF. The CDR3 DNA sequence: TGTGCCGTTACTGGAGGGAGTGCTGCCGGGGAGCTGTTTTTT.

This clonotype occurred many times. This sequence joins TRBV7-2 and TRBJ2-3; 8 bases are a match to TRBD2. V lost 1 base and J lost 2; bases outside the gene matches: 5. The length of the CDR3 is 16 residues. Germline V gene lookup returns CDR1 SGHTA and CDR2 FQGNSA. CDR3 loop: CASSLESGGDTDTQYF. CDR3 bases: TGTGCCAGCAGCTTAGAGTCGGGGGGGGACACAGATACGCAGTATTTT.

The J gene is TRBJ2-7, the V gene TRBV7-9; D not resolved. From germline, CDR1 is SEHNR and CDR2 FQNEAQ (reference sequence). Trimming shortened V by 0 bases and J by 6 bases, and 15 bases separated the two germline ends. The CDR3 has 15 residues. CDR3 nucleotide sequence: TGTGCCAGCAGCTTAGCGGACCCCGTTAGGGCCGAGCAGTACTTC. Encoded protein: CASSLADPVRAEQYF.

The chain couples TRBV7-8 to TRBJ2-1; 7 bases align to TRBD1. With 5 bases clipped from V and 4 bases from J, the junction kept 8 bases outside the gene matches. The V gene's germline CDR1 is SGHVS and CDR2 FQNEAQ. The CDR3 runs 15 residues. CDR3 in DNA: TGTGCCAGCAGCCCTGACCGGGACAGATACAATGAGCAGTTCTTC. Residues: CASSPDRDRYNEQFF.

This clonotype turned up a few times. The chain couples TRBV20-1 to TRBJ1-4; TRBD1 is a possible D gene (6 bases). Trimming removed 6 bases from V and 8 bases from J, with 16 bases in between. Germline CDR1 and CDR2: DFQATT and SNEGSKA (reference sequence). This CDR3 has 13 residues. CDR3 bases: TGCAGTGCACCGACAGGAGGGTTGGAAAAACTGTTTTTT. Its translation: CSAPTGGLEKLFF.

The V and J genes are TRBV30 and TRBJ2-5, with D perhaps TRBD2 (5 bases). The CDR3 sequence is 11 residues long. V lost 6 bases, J lost 1 base, and 6 bases lay in between. Germline values: CDR1 GTSNPN, CDR2 SVGIG (reference sequence). The CDR3 spells CACEGQETQYF. CDR3 in DNA: TGTGCCTGTGAGGGCCAAGAGACCCAGTACTTC. Full variable domain (remainder filled in from reference TRBV30 and TRBJ2-5): SQTIHQWPATLVQPVGSPLSLECTVEGTSNPNLYWYRQAAGRGLQLLFYSVGIGQISSEVPQNLSASRPQDRQFILSSKKLLLSDSGFYLCACEGQETQYFGPGTRLLVL.

CDR3 bases: TGTGCCAGCAGCTTAGGTTTAGGGAGAGGGGGCTACGAGCAGTACTTC. It codes for CASSLGLGRGGYEQYF. This chain links TRBV7-4 with TRBJ2-7, with a possible D match to TRBD1 (6 bases). Trimming left V 1 base short and J 3 bases short, with 16 bases between. CDR1 and CDR2 from the germline V gene are SGHVT and SQSDAQ. The CDR3 loop spans 16 amino acids.

This clonotype was counted many times. The V call is TRBV7-9, the J call TRBJ1-6; 11 nucleotides align to TRBD1. CDR1 and CDR2 from the germline V gene are SEHNR and FQNEAQ (reference sequence). V gave up 4 bases and J gave up 8 bases; unmatched junction bases: 1. The CDR3 totals 14 residues. CDR3 bases: TGTGCCAGCAGCTGGGGACAGGGGGATTCACCCCTCCACTTT. It translates to CASSWGQGDSPLHF. The entire variable domain, with the rest obtained from reference TRBV7-9 and TRBJ1-6, is as follows: DTGVSQNPRHKITKRGQNVTFRCDPISEHNRLYWYRQTLGQGPEFLTYFQNEAQLEKSRLLSDRFSAERPKGSFSTLEIQRTEQGDSAMYLCASSWGQGDSPLHFGNGTRLTVT.

The sample holds a few counts of this clonotype. The chain joins TRBV7-9 to TRBJ1-1, with 7 bases fitting TRBD1. The CDR3 has 16 amino acids. Germline V gene data show CDR1 as SEHNR and CDR2 as FQNEAQ (reference sequence). V was pared by 4 bases and J by 2 bases, with 10 bases of the junction left unmatched. Here the CDR3 DNA reads TGTGCCAGCAGCTCATTACCCAGGGGGGCTAACACTGAAGCTTTCTTT. It is translated as CASSSLPRGANTEAFF.

In its sample, this clonotype was seen many times. The chain is built from TRBV7-3 and TRBJ2-7; 8 bases line up with TRBD1. This CDR3 is built from 13 residues. The V and J ends lost 5 bases and 2 bases, in that order; junction bases with no gene match: 2. Germline loops: CDR1 SGHTA, CDR2 FQGTGA. CDR3 sequence: CASSRGQAYEQYF. For the CDR3, the DNA is TGTGCCAGCAGCCGGGGACAGGCCTACGAGCAGTACTTC.

This clonotype was counted at least ten times. The chain has TRBV7-9 and TRBJ2-7, with TRBD1 matching over 9 bases. Germline CDR1 SEHNR, CDR2 FQNEAQ (reference sequence). The CDR3 length is 16 residues. The junction had 9 bases not matched to a gene; V was cut back by 5 bases and J by 1 base. CDR3 coding DNA: TGTGCCAGCAGCCCGCCCCCGGGACAGGGTTCCTACGAGCAGTACTTC. This sequence encodes CASSPPPGQGSYEQYF.

There are many counts of this clonotype. The chain employs TRBV7-3 and TRBJ2-5, with 12 positions matching TRBD2. The V gene's germline CDR1 is SGHTA and CDR2 FQGTGA. V shed 5 bases and J 5 bases; nucleotides not matched to a gene: 6. CDR3 length equals 15 residues. CDR3 sequence (DNA): TGTGCCAGCAGCATCCTAGCGGGGGGGTCGGAGACCCAGTACTTC. Its protein product is CASSILAGGSETQYF. Full variable domain (rest looked up from reference TRBV7-3 and TRBJ2-5): GAGVSQTPSNKVTEKGKYVELRCDPISGHTALYWYRQSLGQGPEFLIYFQGTGAADDSGLPNDRFFAVRPEGSVSTLKIQRTERGDSAVYLCASSILAGGSETQYFGPGTRLLVL.

The chain carries TRBV7-9 and TRBJ1-5; D is possibly TRBD1 (6 bases). This CDR3 is built from 15 residues. V lost 1 base and J 3 bases, leaving 10 bases between the germline ends. Germline V gene data show CDR1 as SEHNR and CDR2 as FQNEAQ (reference sequence). CDR3 region: CASSLEGTPNQPQHF. The CDR3 DNA follows: TGTGCCAGCAGCTTAGAAGGGACACCCAATCAGCCCCAGCATTTT.

In this sample, this clonotype turned up many times. This chain uses TRBV28 with TRBJ2-4, with no clear D. V lost 7 bases, J lost 0 bases, and 10 bases lay in between. CDR1 and CDR2 (germline): MDHEN, SYDVKM. This CDR3 has 14 residues. The CDR3 reads CASNKGIAKNIQYF. The CDR3 bases are TGTGCCAGCAACAAGGGAATAGCCAAAAACATTCAGTACTTC. Full variable domain (remainder filled in from reference TRBV28 and TRBJ2-4): DVKVTQSSRYLVKRTGEKVFLECVQDMDHENMFWYRQDPGLGLRLIYFSYDVKMKEKGDIPEGYSVSREKKERFSLILESASTNQTSMYLCASNKGIAKNIQYFGAGTRLSVL.

The chain is built from TRBV3-1 and TRBJ2-1; D might be TRBD2 (7 bases). The CDR3 is 14 residues long. Germline assignment: CDR1 LGHDT and CDR2 YNNKEL (reference sequence). Trimming shortened V by 1 base and J by 8 bases, and 12 bases separated the two germline ends. The CDR3 DNA reads as TGTGCCAGCAGCCAAGGCGGGGGACAAGATGAGCAGTTCTTC. It encodes CASSQGGGQDEQFF.

This clonotype was seen ten or more times. V usage is TRBV9 and J usage is TRBJ1-1; D is unresolved. The CDR3 covers 14 residues. Per the germline V gene, CDR1 is SGDLS and CDR2 is YYNGEE. V lost 2 bases and J lost 1, with 9 bases in between. The CDR3 nucleotides read TGTGCCAGCAGCGTGGAACATAAGAACACTGAAGCTTTCTTT. Its translation is CASSVEHKNTEAFF.

The chain joins TRBV3-1 to TRBJ2-1, with D possibly being TRBD1 (6 bases). CDR3 length equals 16 residues. Trimming left V 3 bases short and J 4 bases short, with 16 bases between. Germline V gene data show CDR1 as LGHDT and CDR2 as YNNKEL (reference sequence). CDR3 in amino acids: CASSHGTGHGYNEQFF. CDR3 DNA: TGTGCCAGCAGCCACGGAACAGGGCATGGGTACAATGAGCAGTTCTTC.

The V call is TRBV5-1, the J call TRBJ1-1, with D possibly TRBD1 on 5 matching bases. In germline, CDR1 is SGHRS, CDR2 YFSETQ. V lost 4 bases, J lost 10 bases, and 23 bases lay in between. The CDR3 contains 15 residues. The CDR3 is CASSHLDSPEEVAFF. In DNA, the CDR3 is TGCGCCAGCAGCCACCTAGACAGTCCGGAGGAGGTAGCTTTCTTT.

This sequence joins TRBV12-5 and TRBJ2-4; the D gene is possibly TRBD1 (6 bases). The CDR3 is 13 residues long. CDR1 is LGHNT, CDR2 FRNRAP, per germline. V gave up 3 bases and J gave up 9 bases, with 12 bases separating them. In DNA, the CDR3 is TGTGCTAGTGGTTTAGACAGGTTGAGCATTCAGTACTTC. It encodes CASGLDRLSIQYF.

This clonotype has ten or more counts. V usage is TRBV7-2 and J usage is TRBJ2-7; 7 nucleotides line up with TRBD2. Trimming cost V 7 bases and J 6 bases; bases outside gene matches: 15. The CDR3 contains 15 residues. The germline gives CDR1 SGHTA, CDR2 FQGNSA. The CDR3 DNA follows: TGTGCCAGCACCACTAGCGCTACCCTTCTCAGCGAGCAGTACTTC. Its translation is CASTTSATLLSEQYF.

The table lists this clonotype with a few counts. This chain links TRBV20-1 with TRBJ2-7; 8 bases align to TRBD1. CDR1 and CDR2 from the germline V gene are DFQATT and SNEGSKA (reference sequence). With 3 bases clipped from V and 3 bases from J, the junction kept 4 bases outside the gene matches. CDR3 length: 13 amino acids. This CDR3 is CSASSDRGYEQYF. The CDR3 nucleotides read TGCAGTGCTAGTAGTGACAGGGGCTACGAGCAGTACTTC.

The chain combines TRBV4-3 with TRBJ2-2, with TRBD2 matching 9 bases. The ends lost 0 bases at V and 4 bases at J; junction bases unmatched: 6. The V gene's germline CDR1 is LGHNA and CDR2 YSLEER. This CDR3 is built from 17 residues. The CDR3 loop reads CASSQDLAGGVTGELFF. As DNA, the CDR3 is TGCGCCAGCAGCCAAGATCTCGCGGGAGGGGTCACCGGGGAGCTGTTTTTT.

The chain combines TRBV20-1 with TRBJ2-1; TRBD1 matches at 8 bases. The CDR3 runs 14 residues. V gave up 5 bases and J gave up 8 bases; unmatched junction bases: 11. CDR1 and CDR2 from the germline V gene are DFQATT and SNEGSKA (reference sequence). The CDR3 sequence is CSAVGGQGLDEQFF. CDR3 DNA sequence: TGCAGTGCTGTCGGAGGACAGGGTCTCGATGAGCAGTTCTTC.